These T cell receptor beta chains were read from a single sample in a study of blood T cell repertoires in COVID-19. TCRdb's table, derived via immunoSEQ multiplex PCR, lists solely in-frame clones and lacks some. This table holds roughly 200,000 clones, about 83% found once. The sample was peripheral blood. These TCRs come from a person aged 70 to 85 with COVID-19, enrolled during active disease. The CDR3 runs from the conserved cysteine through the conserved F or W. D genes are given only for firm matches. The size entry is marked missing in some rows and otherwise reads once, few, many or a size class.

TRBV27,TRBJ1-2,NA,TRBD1,TGTGCCAGCAGTTTCTATTCCGCTGGGACAGGGGGGACTAACTATGGCTACACCTTC,CASSFYSAGTGGTNYGYTF
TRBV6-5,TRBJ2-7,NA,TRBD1,TGTGCCAGCAGCCCAAGGACAGGTCACGAGCAGTACTTC,CASSPRTGHEQYF
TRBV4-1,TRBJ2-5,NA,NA,TGCGCCAGCAGCCAAGGTGGACAGAGACAAGAGACCCAGTACTTC,CASSQGGQRQETQYF
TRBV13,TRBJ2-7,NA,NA,TGTGCCAGCAGCCCGGGGACAAGCCGAGCCCGCTACGAGCAGTACTTC,CASSPGTSRARYEQYF
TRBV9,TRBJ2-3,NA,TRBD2,TGTGCCAGCAGCGTAGTGGCTCGGGGGGCAGATACGCAGTATTTT,CASSVVARGADTQYF
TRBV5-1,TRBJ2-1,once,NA,TGCGCCAGCAGCAGGGCGGGTTACAATGAGCAGTTCTTC,CASSRAGYNEQFF
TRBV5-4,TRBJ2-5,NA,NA,TGTGCCAGCAGCGAGAGGCGGAGCTTCCAAGAGACCCAGTACTTC,CASSERRSFQETQYF
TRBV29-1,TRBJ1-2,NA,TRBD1,TGCAGCGTTGTCGTTAGAGGACAGGGGTGGAATGGCTACACCTTC,CSVVVRGQGWNGYTF
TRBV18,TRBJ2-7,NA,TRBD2,TGTGCCAGCTCACCCGGGACTAGCGGGAGACCCTACGAGCAGTACTTC,CASSPGTSGRPYEQYF
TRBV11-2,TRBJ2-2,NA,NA,TGTGCCAGCAGCTTACTAGCGCTCGCGAACACCGGGGAGCTGTTTTTT,CASSLLALANTGELFF
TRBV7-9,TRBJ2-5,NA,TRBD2,TGTGCCAGCAGCTTAAGGCGGGGGGGCAAAGAGACCCAGTACTTC,CASSLRRGGKETQYF
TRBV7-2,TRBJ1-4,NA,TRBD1,TGTGCCAGCAGCCCAGGACAGGGCAGTAAACTGTTTTTT,CASSPGQGSKLFF
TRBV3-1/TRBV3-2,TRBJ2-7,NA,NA,TGTGCCAGCAGCGGCCCGACCTACGAGCAGTACTTC,CASSGPTYEQYF
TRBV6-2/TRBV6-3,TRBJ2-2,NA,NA,TGTGCCAGCAGTTACTCAGCTAGCGCGAGGAACACCGGGGAGCTGTTTTTT,CASSYSASARNTGELFF
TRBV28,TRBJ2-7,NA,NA,TGTGCCAGCAGTTTTATTCGACAGCCGGGTCGATCCTACGAGCAGTACTTC,CASSFIRQPGRSYEQYF
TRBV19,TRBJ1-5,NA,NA,TGTGCCAGTACAAGGCAGGCGAGCTTAGGCAATCAGCCCCAGCATTTT,CASTRQASLGNQPQHF
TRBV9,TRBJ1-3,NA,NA,TGTGCCAGCAGCGTAGGCACTCCCGGGTGGTCTGGAAACACCATATATTTT,CASSVGTPGWSGNTIYF
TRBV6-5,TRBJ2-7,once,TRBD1,TGTGCCAGCAGTTACTCTTCGGGACAGGGCTACGAGCAGTACTTC,CASSYSSGQGYEQYF
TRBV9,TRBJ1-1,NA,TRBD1,TGTGCCAGCAGCCCGGGACAGATAAACACTGAAGCTTTCTTT,CASSPGQINTEAFF
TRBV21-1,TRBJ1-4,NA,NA,TGTGCCAGCCTCAGGAGACTAAATGAAAAACTGTTTTTT,CASLRRLNEKLFF
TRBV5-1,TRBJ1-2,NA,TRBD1,TGCGCCAGCGGAACAGGGGGCGCCTTTGGCTACACCTTC,CASGTGGAFGYTF
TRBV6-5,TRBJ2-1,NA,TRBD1,TGTGCCAGCAGTCGACGACAGGGTTCGAACAATGAGCAGTTCTTC,CASSRRQGSNNEQFF
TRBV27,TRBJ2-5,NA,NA,TGTGCCAGCAGTTCTATCCTGGCAGGGGAGACCCAGTACTTC,CASSSILAGETQYF
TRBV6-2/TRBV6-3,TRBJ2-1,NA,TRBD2,TGTGCCAGCAGTTACTTTCCCAGCGGGGGGGCGAATGAGCAGTTCTTC,CASSYFPSGGANEQFF
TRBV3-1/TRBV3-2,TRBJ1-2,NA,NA,TGTGCCAGCAGCCAAGGTCAGGGTGGGTATGGCTACACCTTC,CASSQGQGGYGYTF
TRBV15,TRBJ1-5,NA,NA,TGTGCCACCAGCAGAGATGGGCAGGGGAGTCAGCCCCAGCATTTT,CATSRDGQGSQPQHF
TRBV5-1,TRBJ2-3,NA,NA,TGCGCCAGCAGCTTGTTCCACGAGTATAGCACAGATACGCAGTATTTT,CASSLFHEYSTDTQYF
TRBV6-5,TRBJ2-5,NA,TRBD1,TGTGCCAGCAGCGGACAGGGGGCGGCGGGGACCCAGTACTTC,CASSGQGAAGTQYF
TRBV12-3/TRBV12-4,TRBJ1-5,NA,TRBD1,TGTGCCAGCAGGGACAGGGGGCAGCAGCCCCAGCATTTT,CASRDRGQQPQHF
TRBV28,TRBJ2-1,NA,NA,TGTGCCAGCAGGAGGACAGCTTACAATGAGCAGTTCTTC,CASRRTAYNEQFF
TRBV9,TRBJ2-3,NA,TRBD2,TGTGCCAGCAGCGAATTAGCGGGAGGACGACGCACAGATACGCAGTATTTT,CASSELAGGRRTDTQYF
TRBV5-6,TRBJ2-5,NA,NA,TGTGCCAGCAGCTTGGGAGACATTACCCAAGAGACCCAGTACTTC,CASSLGDITQETQYF
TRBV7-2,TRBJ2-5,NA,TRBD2,TGTGCCAGCAGTCCCGGGACTAGTTATTCCCAAGAGACCCAGTACTTC,CASSPGTSYSQETQYF
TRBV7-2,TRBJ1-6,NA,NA,TGTGCCAGCAGCCAGCGGGCAACGTCCTATAATTCACCCCTCCACTTT,CASSQRATSYNSPLHF
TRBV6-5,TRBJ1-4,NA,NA,TGTGCCAGCAGATTGACAAAGAATAATGAAAAACTGTTTTTT,CASRLTKNNEKLFF
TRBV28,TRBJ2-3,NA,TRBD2,TGTGCCAGCAGTTCGAGACTCCGACTAGCGGGAGGGCCGGTGGATACGCAGTATTTT,CASSSRLRLAGGPVDTQYF
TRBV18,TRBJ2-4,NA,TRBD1,TGTGCCAGCTCACCTACCGGGACAGGGTCGGAGTGGGCCAAAAACATTCAGTACTTC,CASSPTGTGSEWAKNIQYF